This is a list of T cell receptor beta chains from one sample in a study of blood T cell repertoires in COVID-19. Profiled with immunoSEQ multiplex PCR; TCRdb holds only in-frame clones, not every one. The table lists 400,000 or so clones, about nine tenths of them singletons. The sample taken for sequencing was peripheral blood. The receptor set was obtained from a woman aged 40 to 50 with COVID-19, enrolled during active disease. The conserved cysteine and the conserved F or W are not part of the CDR3 here. Fields, in order: V gene, D gene, J gene, CDR3 protein. The D gene is left open where the match is weak.

v_gene: TRBV28; d_gene: NA; j_gene: TRBJ1-6; CDR3aa: AAGVSYNSPLH
v_gene: TRBV6-2/TRBV6-3; d_gene: NA; j_gene: TRBJ1-1; CDR3aa: ASSYSGGGLGEAF
v_gene: TRBV7-3; d_gene: TRBD1; j_gene: TRBJ2-1; CDR3aa: ASSLTGGSYNEQF
v_gene: TRBV6-2/TRBV6-3; d_gene: TRBD1; j_gene: TRBJ1-6; CDR3aa: ASSIGQGAVALH
v_gene: TRBV7-2; d_gene: TRBD1; j_gene: TRBJ1-2; CDR3aa: ASSWTGVPGYGYT
v_gene: TRBV9; d_gene: TRBD1; j_gene: TRBJ2-3; CDR3aa: ASSLTTGVLSTDTQY
v_gene: TRBV2; d_gene: TRBD2; j_gene: TRBJ2-7; CDR3aa: ASAGLAGSGEQY
v_gene: TRBV28; d_gene: TRBD1; j_gene: TRBJ1-5; CDR3aa: ASRNVPGQGVRSNQPQH
v_gene: TRBV7-2; d_gene: NA; j_gene: TRBJ2-3; CDR3aa: ASSLRLHTDTQY
v_gene: TRBV19; d_gene: TRBD1; j_gene: TRBJ2-6; CDR3aa: ASRRNTGVSSGANVLT
v_gene: TRBV18; d_gene: NA; j_gene: TRBJ1-1; CDR3aa: ASSPNIDMNTEAF
v_gene: TRBV15; d_gene: NA; j_gene: TRBJ2-3; CDR3aa: ATSSFHGTDTQY
v_gene: TRBV7-2; d_gene: NA; j_gene: TRBJ1-1; CDR3aa: ASTLEGLNTEAF
v_gene: TRBV6-5; d_gene: NA; j_gene: TRBJ1-3; CDR3aa: AIQPQGSGNTIY
v_gene: TRBV15; d_gene: TRBD2; j_gene: TRBJ2-3; CDR3aa: ATSSPTSPTDTQY
v_gene: TRBV28; d_gene: NA; j_gene: TRBJ1-1; CDR3aa: ASSLLVYTEAF
v_gene: TRBV28; d_gene: NA; j_gene: TRBJ1-1; CDR3aa: ASSGFGRGTEAF
v_gene: TRBV5-1; d_gene: NA; j_gene: TRBJ2-5; CDR3aa: ASRSYADTQETQY
v_gene: TRBV4-3; d_gene: NA; j_gene: TRBJ2-5; CDR3aa: ASSQEGTTETQY
v_gene: TRBV5-4; d_gene: TRBD1; j_gene: TRBJ2-7; CDR3aa: ASSLLGQGTAYEQY
v_gene: TRBV18; d_gene: TRBD1; j_gene: TRBJ1-2; CDR3aa: ASSDRAMNGYT
v_gene: TRBV5-1; d_gene: TRBD2; j_gene: TRBJ2-1; CDR3aa: ASSLGSGGASYNEQF
v_gene: TRBV12-3/TRBV12-4; d_gene: NA; j_gene: TRBJ1-5; CDR3aa: ASRGGANQPQH
v_gene: TRBV19; d_gene: NA; j_gene: TRBJ1-5; CDR3aa: ASSMGRDQPQH
v_gene: TRBV7-3; d_gene: NA; j_gene: TRBJ1-1; CDR3aa: ASSQGQNTEAF
v_gene: TRBV21-1; d_gene: NA; j_gene: TRBJ2-1; CDR3aa: ASRRRTGGNLYNEQF
v_gene: TRBV29-1; d_gene: NA; j_gene: TRBJ1-1; CDR3aa: SVEDWGTEAF
v_gene: TRBV19; d_gene: NA; j_gene: TRBJ2-7; CDR3aa: ASSIFPGTYEQY
v_gene: TRBV28; d_gene: TRBD1; j_gene: TRBJ2-3; CDR3aa: ASSSPGTGADTQY
v_gene: TRBV28; d_gene: NA; j_gene: TRBJ2-7; CDR3aa: ASRSKTGTLTYEQY
v_gene: TRBV28; d_gene: TRBD2; j_gene: TRBJ2-3; CDR3aa: ASSPWTSGGAHTQY
v_gene: TRBV19; d_gene: NA; j_gene: TRBJ2-3; CDR3aa: ASSSRGSPDTQY
v_gene: TRBV5-6; d_gene: TRBD2; j_gene: TRBJ2-1; CDR3aa: ASSLEIAGGPENEQF
v_gene: TRBV6-2/TRBV6-3; d_gene: TRBD2; j_gene: TRBJ2-1; CDR3aa: ASSVTTSGSYSSYNEQF
v_gene: TRBV27; d_gene: NA; j_gene: TRBJ2-2; CDR3aa: ASSFSRSVNTGELF
v_gene: TRBV3-1/TRBV3-2; d_gene: NA; j_gene: TRBJ1-1; CDR3aa: ASTQGSLGAF
v_gene: TRBV9; d_gene: TRBD2; j_gene: TRBJ2-2; CDR3aa: ASSVVASGFTGELF
v_gene: TRBV19; d_gene: NA; j_gene: TRBJ1-2; CDR3aa: ASSIDMFYGYT
v_gene: TRBV6-1; d_gene: NA; j_gene: TRBJ1-1; CDR3aa: ASSEANRVSTEAF
v_gene: TRBV5-4; d_gene: TRBD1; j_gene: TRBJ1-1; CDR3aa: ASSRTGDRVTEAF
v_gene: TRBV14; d_gene: NA; j_gene: TRBJ1-2; CDR3aa: ASSQDQAIYGYT
v_gene: TRBV1; d_gene: NA; j_gene: TRBJ2-1; CDR3aa: TSRGLAQYNEQF
v_gene: TRBV6-6; d_gene: NA; j_gene: TRBJ2-1; CDR3aa: ASSRDRAGGNEQF
v_gene: TRBV20-1; d_gene: NA; j_gene: TRBJ1-2; CDR3aa: SAKQIYGYT
v_gene: TRBV28; d_gene: NA; j_gene: TRBJ1-2; CDR3aa: ASKVGATVGYGYT
v_gene: TRBV18; d_gene: TRBD1; j_gene: TRBJ2-2; CDR3aa: ASVRDRGPTGELF
v_gene: TRBV2; d_gene: NA; j_gene: TRBJ2-2; CDR3aa: ASIRQANTGELF
v_gene: TRBV9; d_gene: NA; j_gene: TRBJ1-3; CDR3aa: ASSPQLGGNTIY
v_gene: TRBV21-1; d_gene: NA; j_gene: TRBJ2-7; CDR3aa: ASSKVRVCEQY
v_gene: TRBV28; d_gene: NA; j_gene: TRBJ2-7; CDR3aa: ASSLLGGGLPYEQY
v_gene: TRBV6-1; d_gene: TRBD2; j_gene: TRBJ2-1; CDR3aa: ASSEGLAGGNNEQF
v_gene: TRBV6-5; d_gene: NA; j_gene: TRBJ1-3; CDR3aa: ASRRTGNGNTIY
v_gene: TRBV5-4; d_gene: NA; j_gene: TRBJ2-7; CDR3aa: ASSQTYRGGDEQY
v_gene: TRBV7-2; d_gene: NA; j_gene: TRBJ1-3; CDR3aa: ASSLAQGTGNTIY
v_gene: TRBV6-5; d_gene: TRBD1; j_gene: TRBJ1-1; CDR3aa: ASRPPTGMDTEAF
v_gene: TRBV12-3/TRBV12-4; d_gene: NA; j_gene: TRBJ2-2; CDR3aa: ASSFRQAGELF
v_gene: TRBV28; d_gene: TRBD1; j_gene: TRBJ1-5; CDR3aa: ASSLPGGGGRNQPQH
v_gene: TRBV27; d_gene: NA; j_gene: TRBJ1-4; CDR3aa: ASSPRGPSVEKLF
v_gene: TRBV2; d_gene: TRBD1; j_gene: TRBJ1-6; CDR3aa: ASIKDRSSYNSPLH